This TCR beta chain is drawn from a study of PD-1 blockade in classical Hodgkin lymphoma. Study as a whole: Nivolumab dosed at 3 mg/kg went to patients intravenously every 2 weeks. Notes on the study in general: While CD8+ TCR diversity did not rise significantly by C4D1, CD4+ TCR diversity did. When set against healthy donors, newly diagnosed patients were reported to show lower baseline TCR diversity.

Sequencing used immunoSEQ multiplex PCR; TCRdb keeps in-frame clones, though not all of them. The table shows some 22,000 clones, with 60% to 85% occurring only once. In the case of this clone: The antigen remains unidentified.

V was cut by 1 base and J by 2 bases, with 17 bases left in between. CDR1 and CDR2 (germline): SGHDN, FVKESK. The CDR3 covers 17 residues. Following autologous stem cell transplantation, relapse occurred in every patient, and exposure to brentuximab vedotin varied. The origin of this receptor is a human donor with classical Hodgkin lymphoma. The chain employs TRBV14 and TRBJ2-5; weak D call: TRBD2 (5 bases). The material was peripheral blood mononuclear cells (PBMCs), obtained before the second cycle of nivolumab. The CDR3 sequence is CASSQGLTWTGQETQYF. The CDR3 DNA reads TGTGCCAGCAGCCAAGGCCTCACCTGGACTGGGCAAGAGACCCAGTACTTC.